One and the same sample provided the 31 T cell receptor beta chains below, sequenced in a study of T-cell reconstitution after alpha-beta-depleted transplantation in children. The authors prepared the TCRbeta library with unique molecular identifiers. TCRdb fed the PCR reads into MiXCR, producing one record per CDR3 protein. The sample holds 500,000 to 750,000 distinct CDR3 sequences; approximately 13% are singletons and the top ten take approximately 2%. The starting material was PBMCs, mostly from graft donor cells, obtained 360 days after TCRalphabeta/CD19-depleted stem cell transplant. The receptors stem from a male patient younger than 18 who had a stem cell transplant for acute myeloid leukemia, so the T cells may come from the graft donor.

There are many counts of this clonotype. The rearrangement joins TRBV7-9 to TRBJ2-3, with 11 bases lining up with TRBD2. In germline, CDR1 is SEHNR, CDR2 FQNEAQ (reference sequence). After removal of 2 bases from V and 0 bases from J, the junction contained 1 base not matched to a gene. This CDR3 has 16 residues. In DNA, the CDR3 is TGTGCCAGCAGCTTATTAGCGGGAGGGAGCACAGATACGCAGTATTTT. This translates into CASSLLAGGSTDTQYF.

The sample holds many counts of this clonotype. V usage is TRBV4-1 and J usage is TRBJ2-2, with TRBD2 matching over 7 bases. The ends lost 5 bases at V and 6 bases at J; junction bases unmatched: 6. The CDR3 totals 14 residues. The germline V gene encodes CDR1 MGHRA and CDR2 YSYEKL. The CDR3 DNA follows: TGCGCCAGCAGCTTGATAGCGGGTCCCGGGGAGCTGTTTTTT. As protein: CASSLIAGPGELFF.

On this clonotype: Sequence at one end of the junction differs from germline and may be a read error. In nucleotides, the CDR3 is TGTGCCAGCAGCGTAGCGGCGGGAGGATATATATACGAGCACTACTTC. It specifies CASSVAAGGYIYEHYF. This rearrangement joins TRBV9 to TRBJ2-7, with 8 nucleotides matching TRBD2. Looked up from germline, CDR1 is SGDLS and CDR2 is YYNGEE. This CDR3 contains 16 residues.

This clonotype has ten or more counts. The V call is TRBV6-2 or TRBV6-3, the J call TRBJ2-1; 8 bases fit TRBD2. Trimming removed 4 bases from V and 2 bases from J; junction bases left unmatched: 4. This CDR3 is 15 amino acids long. Germline CDR1 and CDR2: MNHEY and SVGEGT. Written as DNA, the CDR3 is TGTGCCAGCAGTTCCCTAGCGGGCCCCTACAATGAGCAGTTCTTC. It yields the protein CASSSLAGPYNEQFF.

This clonotype was seen just once. The gene calls are TRBV12-3 or TRBV12-4 and TRBJ2-1, with 10 nucleotides matching TRBD2. The length of the CDR3 is 13 residues. Trimming removed 8 bases from V and 15 bases from J; junction bases left unmatched: 13. The CDR3 DNA is TGTGCCAGCGGCCCCGGGGCTAGCGGGAGACTGTTCTTC. Its translation: CASGPGASGRLFF.

This clonotype occurred many times. The rearrangement links TRBV29-1 to TRBJ2-3, with TRBD2 as a possible D gene (6 bases). The V and J ends lost 4 bases and 1 base respectively, with 21 bases between them. CDR1 and CDR2 from the germline V gene are SQVTM and ANQGSEA. The CDR3 length is 17 residues. In DNA, the CDR3 is TGCAGCGTTGTTCGGGCGGGGAGAGCAACGCGCACAGATACGCAGTATTTT. This encodes CSVVRAGRATRTDTQYF.

The chain links TRBV7-3 to TRBJ2-3; the match to TRBD2 covers 8 bases. The CDR3 contains 17 residues. The V gene end was trimmed by 5 bases and the J gene end by 6 bases; junction bases not matched to a gene: 16. In germline, CDR1 is SGHTA, CDR2 FQGTGA. The CDR3 sequence: CASSPMVLAGPRDTQYF. Written as DNA, the CDR3 is TGTGCCAGCAGCCCTATGGTGCTAGCGGGCCCCAGGGATACGCAGTATTTT.

The V and J genes are TRBV7-2 and TRBJ2-7; 9 bases are shared with TRBD2. CDR1 is SGHTA, CDR2 FQGNSA, per germline. The CDR3 is 15 amino acids. J gave up 2 bases and V 3 bases, and 5 bases lay outside the gene matches. CDR3 nucleotides: TGTGCCAGCAGCTTCGGACTAGCGCTCGCCTACGAGCAGTACTTC. This sequence encodes CASSFGLALAYEQYF. Full variable domain (rest looked up from reference TRBV7-2 and TRBJ2-7): GAGVSQSPSNKVTEKGKDVELRCDPISGHTALYWYRQSLGQGLEFLIYFQGNSAPDKSGLPSDRFSAERTGGSVSTLTIQRTQQEDSAVYLCASSFGLALAYEQYFGPGTRLTVT.

Ten or more counts support this clonotype. The chain links TRBV7-2 to TRBJ2-7, with 7 bases fitting TRBD2. Germline trimming cut 2 bases from V and 5 bases from J; bases unmatched to any gene: 9. Germline CDR1 SGHTA, CDR2 FQGNSA. The CDR3 spans 15 residues. The CDR3 is CASSLTGLGGDEQYF. Written as DNA, the CDR3 is TGTGCCAGCAGCTTAACTGGACTAGGCGGGGACGAGCAGTACTTC.

The rearrangement uses TRBV7-9 and TRBJ1-2; D gene unclear. Germline assignment: CDR1 SEHNR and CDR2 FQNEAQ (reference sequence). This CDR3 has 15 amino acids. Trimming pared 7 bases from V and 0 bases from J, leaving 15 bases between. The CDR3: CASTQPYSPNYGYTF. The DNA of the CDR3 is TGTGCCAGCACCCAACCCTACAGCCCTAACTATGGCTACACCTTC.

There are many counts of this clonotype. The chain employs TRBV12-3 or TRBV12-4 and TRBJ2-1; TRBD1 aligns across 7 bases. The CDR3 has 13 amino acids. J gave up 7 bases and V 7 bases, and 7 bases lay outside the gene matches. CDR3 nucleotide sequence: TGTGCCAGCATACAGGGGTATTTGAATGAGCAGTTCTTC. It codes for CASIQGYLNEQFF.

The V gene is TRBV28, the J gene TRBJ2-2; 8 positions match TRBD2. Germline-derived CDR1 and CDR2 are MDHEN and SYDVKM. CDR3 length: 16 residues. V lost 4 bases, J lost 5 bases, and 9 bases stayed unmatched. CDR3 in DNA: TGTGCCAGCAGTTCGACAGCGGGAGAGGGAACCGGGGAGCTGTTTTTT. This encodes CASSSTAGEGTGELFF. Variable domain in full (rest from reference TRBV28 and TRBJ2-2): DVKVTQSSRYLVKRTGEKVFLECVQDMDHENMFWYRQDPGLGLRLIYFSYDVKMKEKGDIPEGYSVSREKKERFSLILESASTNQTSMYLCASSSTAGEGTGELFFGEGSRLTVL.

This clonotype was seen only a few times. The rearrangement uses TRBV21-1 and TRBJ2-1. TRBV21-1 is described as a pseudogene. The CDR3 loop spans 15 amino acids. CDR3: CASSKPHRSYNEQFF. In DNA form, the CDR3 reads TGTGCCAGCAGCAAACCTCATCGGTCCTACAATGAGCAGTTCTTC.

This clonotype was counted a few times. The rearrangement uses TRBV28 and TRBJ2-5, with a tentative D call TRBD2 (6 bases). The CDR3 runs 13 residues. Deletions cut 3 bases from V and 5 bases from J, with 10 bases between. Germline loops: CDR1 MDHEN, CDR2 SYDVKM. CDR3 sequence reads: CASSFAGLETQYF. The CDR3 DNA follows: TGTGCCAGCAGTTTTGCGGGGCTGGAGACCCAGTACTTC.

This clonotype was observed a handful of times. The gene calls are TRBV30 and TRBJ1-2; unclear D gene. The germline V and J ends were trimmed by 5 bases and 0 bases, with 7 bases remaining between them. There are 12 residues in the CDR3. Per the germline V gene, CDR1 is GTSNPN and CDR2 is SVGIG (reference sequence). The CDR3 loop reads CAWLRPNYGYTF. DNA for the CDR3: TGTGCCTGGTTACGGCCTAACTATGGCTACACCTTC.

This clonotype was detected ten times or more. The chain joins TRBV14 to TRBJ2-5; D gene unclear. The CDR3 spans 15 residues. Trimming shortened V by 0 bases and J by 5 bases, and 13 bases separated the two germline ends. Germline V gene lookup returns CDR1 SGHDN and CDR2 FVKESK. The CDR3 here is CASSQERLPFETQYF. DNA of the CDR3: TGTGCCAGCAGCCAAGAAAGGCTTCCCTTTGAGACCCAGTACTTC.

This clonotype was seen only a few times. The chain links TRBV12-3 or TRBV12-4 to TRBJ2-4, with D unclear. The CDR3 totals 13 residues. V gave up 9 bases and J gave up 3 bases, with 12 bases separating them. The CDR3 sequence: CARIAYLKNIQYF. The CDR3 nucleotides read TGTGCCAGAATAGCCTACCTCAAAAACATTCAGTACTTC.

This clonotype appeared many times. The rearrangement joins TRBV30 to TRBJ2-1; 7 nucleotides match TRBD2. The length of the CDR3 is 14 residues. V gave up 7 bases and J gave up 13 bases; unmatched junction bases: 19. Germline loops: CDR1 GTSNPN, CDR2 SVGIG (reference sequence). CDR3 nucleotides: TGTGCCTATCTGACGGGACTACCTTCTCGTTCCCAGTTCTTC. Protein product: CAYLTGLPSRSQFF.

The J gene is TRBJ2-3, the V gene TRBV20-1, with D uncertain. The CDR3 is made up of 11 amino acids. Between the trimmed V and J ends, which lost 1 base and 4 bases, there was a span of 3 bases. Germline values: CDR1 DFQATT, CDR2 SNEGSKA (reference sequence). The CDR3 protein is CSARVPDTQYF. In DNA form, the CDR3 reads TGCAGTGCTAGAGTGCCAGATACGCAGTATTTT.

This chain links TRBV20-1 with TRBJ2-7; 9 bases align to TRBD1. Germline-derived CDR1 and CDR2 are DFQATT and SNEGSKA (reference sequence). CDR3 length: 15 residues. After removal of 2 bases from V and 3 bases from J, the junction contained 8 bases not matched to a gene. As DNA, the CDR3 is TGCAGTGCTAGACTCCGGGACAGGGTACTCTACGAGCAGTACTTC. Protein sequence: CSARLRDRVLYEQYF.

The rearrangement uses TRBV20-1 and TRBJ2-4, with D tentatively TRBD1 (5 bases). The V end lost 1 base, the J end lost 6 bases, and 13 bases lay between the germline ends. Germline CDR1 and CDR2: DFQATT and SNEGSKA (reference sequence). The CDR3 runs to 14 residues. CDR3 amino acids: CSARVVDRLNIQYF. The CDR3 coding sequence is TGCAGTGCTAGAGTCGTCGACAGATTAAACATTCAGTACTTC.

This clonotype was observed a few times. The rearrangement uses TRBV29-1 and TRBJ1-5, with D unresolved. With 5 bases removed from V and 6 bases from J, the gap between germline ends came to 11 bases. The CDR3 spans 12 residues. Germline assignment: CDR1 SQVTM and CDR2 ANQGSEA. This CDR3 reads CSVTGKGQPQHF. The CDR3 coding sequence is TGCAGCGTTACGGGGAAGGGTCAGCCCCAGCATTTT.

V and J are TRBV7-2 and TRBJ2-7, with 7 bases identical to TRBD1. In germline, CDR1 is SGHTA, CDR2 FQGNSA. The junction had 4 bases not matched to a gene; V was cut back by 5 bases and J by 0 bases. The CDR3 totals 14 residues. The CDR3 is CASSIGQVSYEQYF. The CDR3 DNA follows: TGTGCCAGCAGCATAGGACAGGTCTCCTACGAGCAGTACTTC.

This rearrangement joins TRBV7-8 to TRBJ2-7; weak D call: TRBD1 (6 bases). The length of the CDR3 is 14 residues. CDR1 is SGHVS and CDR2 is FQNEAQ in the germline V gene. The ends were cut back, 1 base at V and 3 bases at J, with 10 bases in the middle. The CDR3 bases are TGTGCCAGCAGCTTAGGGACAGAAGGCTACGAGCAGTACTTC. Residues: CASSLGTEGYEQYF.

This clonotype was found many times. This sequence joins TRBV7-9 and TRBJ2-3, with D unclear. V was pared by 0 bases and J by 2 bases, with 9 bases between. Germline V gene sequence: CDR1 SEHNR, CDR2 FQNEAQ (reference sequence). This CDR3 region has 15 residues. The CDR3: CASSLAVLHTDTQYF. The CDR3 nucleotides read TGTGCCAGCAGCTTAGCCGTACTACACACAGATACGCAGTATTTT.

This clonotype was found a few times. This chain connects TRBV20-1 to TRBJ2-7, with D perhaps TRBD2 (6 bases). The V gene lost 8 bases and the J gene lost 4 bases, with 21 bases spanning the gap. This CDR3 has 14 amino acids. In germline, CDR1 is DFQATT, CDR2 SNEGSKA (reference sequence). CDR3 protein: CSSKGEERVYEQYF. CDR3 coding DNA: TGCAGTTCCAAAGGGGAAGAGCGGGTATACGAGCAGTACTTC.

The rearrangement links TRBV6-1 to TRBJ2-5; perhaps TRBD1 as D (6 bases). The CDR3 runs to 14 residues. The germline V gene has CDR1 MNHNS and CDR2 SASEGT. The V gene lost 6 bases and the J gene lost 1 base, with 12 bases spanning the gap. The CDR3 bases are TGTGCCAGCAGCCGAAACAGGGCCCAAGAGACCCAGTACTTC. Protein sequence: CASSRNRAQETQYF.

In this sample, this clonotype turned up many times. The chain couples TRBV29-1 to TRBJ2-3; no clear D. Germline V gene lookup returns CDR1 SQVTM and CDR2 ANQGSEA. This CDR3 has 14 residues. Between the trimmed V and J ends, which lost 2 bases and 3 bases, there was a span of 12 bases. In DNA form, the CDR3 reads TGCAGCGTTGAAAAGTACCAGCAGACAGATACGCAGTATTTT. The encoded protein is CSVEKYQQTDTQYF.

This clonotype was picked up many times. The V and J genes are TRBV5-6 and TRBJ2-7; 7 bases are a match to TRBD2. The V and J ends lost 7 bases and 5 bases, in that order; junction bases with no gene match: 15. The V gene's germline CDR1 is SGHDT and CDR2 YYEEEE. CDR3 size: 15 residues. The CDR3 sequence is CASFGSGLVLDEQYF. In DNA, the CDR3 is TGTGCCAGCTTTGGCAGCGGACTAGTCCTAGACGAGCAGTACTTC.

This chain joins TRBV20-1 and TRBJ1-2; D remains unclear. Germline V gives CDR1 DFQATT, CDR2 SNEGSKA (reference sequence). The CDR3 is 16 residues long. The germline V and J ends were trimmed by 0 bases and 1 base, with 15 bases remaining between them. The chain's CDR3 is CSARDLGRTLNYGYTF. The CDR3 DNA reads TGCAGTGCTAGAGATCTCGGCAGAACCCTTAACTATGGCTACACCTTC.

This clonotype has a handful of counts. V and J are TRBV28 and TRBJ2-5; D remains ambiguous. V lost 3 bases and J lost 1, with 15 bases in between. This CDR3 contains 16 residues. Germline V gene lookup returns CDR1 MDHEN and CDR2 SYDVKM. The CDR3 sequence: CASSFHPPRIQETQYF. CDR3 DNA sequence: TGTGCCAGCAGTTTTCATCCCCCCAGGATCCAAGAGACCCAGTACTTC.